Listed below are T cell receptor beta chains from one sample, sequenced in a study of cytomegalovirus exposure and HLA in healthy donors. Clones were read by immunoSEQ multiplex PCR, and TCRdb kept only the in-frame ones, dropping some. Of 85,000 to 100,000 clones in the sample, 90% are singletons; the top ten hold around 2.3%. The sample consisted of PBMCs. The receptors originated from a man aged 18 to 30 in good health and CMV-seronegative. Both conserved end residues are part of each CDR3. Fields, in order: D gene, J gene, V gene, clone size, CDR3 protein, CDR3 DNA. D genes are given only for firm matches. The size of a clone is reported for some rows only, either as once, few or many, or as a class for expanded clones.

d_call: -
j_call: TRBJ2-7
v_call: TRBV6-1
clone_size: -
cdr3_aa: CASSDRGLDEQYF
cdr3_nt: TGTGCCAGCAGTGATAGGGGGTTAGACGAGCAGTACTTC

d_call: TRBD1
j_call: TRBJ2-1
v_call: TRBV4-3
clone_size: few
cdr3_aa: CASSQRTGPSYNEQFF
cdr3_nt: TGCGCCAGCAGCCAACGGACAGGGCCCTCCTACAATGAGCAGTTCTTC

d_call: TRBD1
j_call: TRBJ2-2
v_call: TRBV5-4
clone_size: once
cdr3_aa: CASSLRTGVRTGELFF
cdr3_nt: TGTGCCAGCAGCTTACGGACAGGGGTGAGGACCGGGGAGCTGTTTTTT

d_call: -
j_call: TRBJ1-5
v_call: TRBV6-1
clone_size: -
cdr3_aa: CASSEVVHGWTVNNQPQHF
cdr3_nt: TGTGCCAGCAGTGAAGTGGTACATGGTTGGACAGTTAACAATCAGCCCCAGCATTTT

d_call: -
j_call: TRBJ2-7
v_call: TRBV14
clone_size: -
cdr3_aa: CASSRILGGEDEQYF
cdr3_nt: TGTGCCAGCAGCCGCATACTAGGTGGTGAAGACGAGCAGTACTTC

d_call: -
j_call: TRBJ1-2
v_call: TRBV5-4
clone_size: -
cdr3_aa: CASGIWAGNGYTF
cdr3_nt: TGTGCCAGCGGTATCTGGGCGGGTAATGGCTACACCTTC

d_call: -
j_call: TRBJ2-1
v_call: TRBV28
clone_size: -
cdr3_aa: CASRGGEGESVYNEQFF
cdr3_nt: TGTGCCAGCCGCGGTGGGGAGGGGGAGTCTGTCTACAATGAGCAGTTCTTC

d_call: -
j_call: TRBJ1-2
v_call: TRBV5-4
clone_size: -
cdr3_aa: CASSLNPTGGYTF
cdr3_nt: TGTGCCAGCAGCTTGAACCCAACGGGGGGCTACACCTTC

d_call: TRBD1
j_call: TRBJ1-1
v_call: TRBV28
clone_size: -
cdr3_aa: CASTSWGRVGQGNTEAFF
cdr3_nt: TGTGCCAGCACCTCTTGGGGCCGGGTTGGACAGGGGAACACTGAAGCTTTCTTT

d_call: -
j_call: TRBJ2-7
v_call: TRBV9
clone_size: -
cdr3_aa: CASSVSPGADYEQYF
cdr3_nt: TGTGCCAGCAGCGTCTCCCCAGGGGCTGACTACGAGCAGTACTTC